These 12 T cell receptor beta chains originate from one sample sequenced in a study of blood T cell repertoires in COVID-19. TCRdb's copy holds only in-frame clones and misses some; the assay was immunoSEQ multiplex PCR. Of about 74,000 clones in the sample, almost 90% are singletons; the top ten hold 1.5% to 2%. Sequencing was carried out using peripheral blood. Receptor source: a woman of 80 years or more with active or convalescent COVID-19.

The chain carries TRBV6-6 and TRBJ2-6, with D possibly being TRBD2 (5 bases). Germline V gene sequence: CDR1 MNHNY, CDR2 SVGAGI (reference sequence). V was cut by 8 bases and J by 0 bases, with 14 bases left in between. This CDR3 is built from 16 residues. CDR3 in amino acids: CASGVSGSSGANVLTF. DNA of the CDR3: TGTGCCAGCGGAGTTTCGGGGAGCTCTGGGGCCAACGTCCTGACTTTC.

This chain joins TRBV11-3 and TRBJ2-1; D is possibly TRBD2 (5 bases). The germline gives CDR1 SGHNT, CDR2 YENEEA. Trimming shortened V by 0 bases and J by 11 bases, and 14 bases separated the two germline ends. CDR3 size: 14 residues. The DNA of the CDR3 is TGTGCCAGCAGCTTAGAGCGATCGGGGTGGAAGCAGTTCTTC. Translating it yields CASSLERSGWKQFF.

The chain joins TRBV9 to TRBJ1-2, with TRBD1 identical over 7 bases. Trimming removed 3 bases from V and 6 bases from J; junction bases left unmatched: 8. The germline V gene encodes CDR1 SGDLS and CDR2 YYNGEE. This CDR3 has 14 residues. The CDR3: CASSEQGSANGYTF. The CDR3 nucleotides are TGTGCCAGCAGCGAACAGGGGAGCGCGAATGGCTACACCTTC.

The CDR3 nucleotides are TGTGCCAGCAGCTTGGGACAGTTTCTGGTTGCTGAAGCTTTCTTT. This translates into CASSLGQFLVAEAFF. The gene calls are TRBV5-8 and TRBJ1-1; the D gene is possibly TRBD1 (5 bases). From germline, CDR1 is SGHTS and CDR2 YDEGEE. The CDR3 spans 15 residues. Trimming pared 0 bases from V and 6 bases from J, leaving 15 bases between.

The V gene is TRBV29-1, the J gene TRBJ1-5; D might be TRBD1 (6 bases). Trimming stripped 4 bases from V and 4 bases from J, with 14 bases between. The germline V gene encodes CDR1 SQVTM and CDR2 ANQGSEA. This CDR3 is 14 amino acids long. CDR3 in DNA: TGCAGCGTTGTAGCGGGGGGCCAGAATCAGCCCCAGCATTTT. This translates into CSVVAGGQNQPQHF.

Here the CDR3 reads CASSLAGGTQPQHF. Here the CDR3 DNA reads TGTGCCAGCAGCTTAGCAGGCGGGACTCAGCCCCAGCATTTT. The rearrangement joins TRBV11-2 to TRBJ1-5; D might be TRBD1 (5 bases). The V end lost 1 base, the J end lost 6 bases, and 10 bases lay between the germline ends. The CDR3 has 14 amino acids. Germline loops: CDR1 SGHAT, CDR2 FQNNGV.

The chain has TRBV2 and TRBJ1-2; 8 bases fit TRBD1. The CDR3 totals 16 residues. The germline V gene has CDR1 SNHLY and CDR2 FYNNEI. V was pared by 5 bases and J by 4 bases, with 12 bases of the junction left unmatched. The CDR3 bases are TGTGCCAGCAGTTGGGGCAGGGGGCTTGGGGGCTATGGCTACACCTTC. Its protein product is CASSWGRGLGGYGYTF. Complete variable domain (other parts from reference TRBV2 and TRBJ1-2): EPEVTQTPSHQVTQMGQEVILRCVPISNHLYFYWYRQILGQKVEFLVSFYNNEISEKSEIFDDQFSVERPDGSNFTLKIRSTKLEDSAMYFCASSWGRGLGGYGYTFGSGTRLTVV.

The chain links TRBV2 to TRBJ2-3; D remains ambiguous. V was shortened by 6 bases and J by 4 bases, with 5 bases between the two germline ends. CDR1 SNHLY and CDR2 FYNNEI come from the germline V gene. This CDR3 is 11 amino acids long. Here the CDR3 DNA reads TGTGCCAGCAGAGTAGCAGATACGCAGTATTTT. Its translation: CASRVADTQYF.

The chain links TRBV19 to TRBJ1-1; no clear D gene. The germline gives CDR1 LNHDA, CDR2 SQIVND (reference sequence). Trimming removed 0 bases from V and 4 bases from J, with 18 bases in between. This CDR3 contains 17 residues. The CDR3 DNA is TGTGCCAGTAGTATAGATTACGCCAACCGGGCGGGCACTGAAGCTTTCTTT. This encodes CASSIDYANRAGTEAFF.

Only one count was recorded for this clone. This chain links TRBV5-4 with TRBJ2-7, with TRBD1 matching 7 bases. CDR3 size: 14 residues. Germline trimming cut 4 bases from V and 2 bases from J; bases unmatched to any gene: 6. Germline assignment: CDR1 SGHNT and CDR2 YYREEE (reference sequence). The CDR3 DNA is TGTGCCAGCAGCCTCGGACAGGCAACCTACGAGCAGTACTTC. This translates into CASSLGQATYEQYF.

CDR3 sequence (DNA): TGTGCCAGCAGCCCCTGGAGAGGGGGCCGAACAGATACGCAGTATTTT. This translates into CASSPWRGGRTDTQYF. The rearrangement links TRBV3-1 (or the pseudogene TRBV3-2) to TRBJ2-3; TRBD1 agrees at 7 bases. The CDR3 extends over 16 amino acids. The germline CDR1 and CDR2 sequences are LGHDT and YNNKEL (reference sequence). Unmatched junction bases numbered 10, after V lost 4 bases and J lost 3 bases.

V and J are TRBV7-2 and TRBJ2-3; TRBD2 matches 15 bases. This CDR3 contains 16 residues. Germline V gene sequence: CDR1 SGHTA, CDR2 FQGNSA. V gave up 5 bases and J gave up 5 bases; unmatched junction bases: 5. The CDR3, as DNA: TGTGCCAGCAGCCGGGGACTAGCGGGGGGTGAAGATACGCAGTATTTT. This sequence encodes CASSRGLAGGEDTQYF. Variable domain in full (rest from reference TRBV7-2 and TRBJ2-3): GAGVSQSPSNKVTEKGKDVELRCDPISGHTALYWYRQSLGQGLEFLIYFQGNSAPDKSGLPSDRFSAERTGGSVSTLTIQRTQQEDSAVYLCASSRGLAGGEDTQYFGPGTRLTVL.